These 16 T cell receptor beta chains came from one sample sequenced in a study of T cell repertoires in cytomegalovirus infection. In TCRdb, the reads were re-called with MiXCR into one record per CDR3 protein. The data contain roughly 860,000 distinct CDR3 sequences, approximately 29% of them singletons. For these TCRs, the target antigens are not known. The specimen was cultured CD8+ T cells from PBMCs, collected from culture after CMV antigen stimulation. These receptors originate from a human donor in good health (CMV status not recorded). Some clones in this sample may be carry-over from other donors' samples.

Here the CDR3 reads CASIPNGGPSEAFF. CDR3 in DNA: TGTGCCAGCATCCCAAACGGGGGGCCGAGTGAAGCTTTCTTT. V gene TRBV6-5 combines with J gene TRBJ1-1, with D possibly matching TRBD1 (6 bases). The CDR3 totals 14 residues. Germline V CDR1 and CDR2: MNHEY, SVGAGI. Trimming left V 7 bases short and J 7 bases short, with 19 bases between.

This clonotype showed up many times. Here the CDR3 reads CASSPKSSAGGAFGANVLTF. Written as DNA, the CDR3 is TGTGCCAGCAGTCCGAAATCCTCAGCCGGGGGGGCTTTTGGGGCCAACGTCCTGACTTTC. The V and J genes are TRBV27 and TRBJ2-6; 8 bases are shared with TRBD2. Germline V gives CDR1 MNHEY, CDR2 SMNVEV (reference sequence). V trimming: 5 bases; J trimming: 3 bases; junction bases outside the gene matches: 18. This CDR3 has 20 amino acids. The variable domain in full, with the rest retrieved from reference TRBV27 and TRBJ2-6, is EAQVTQNPRYLITVTGKKLTVTCSQNMNHEYMSWYRQDPGLGLRQIYYSMNVEVTDKGDVPEGYKVSRKEKRNFPLILESPSPNQTSLYFCASSPKSSAGGAFGANVLTFGAGSRLTVL.

The chain combines TRBV12-3 or TRBV12-4 with TRBJ2-3, with D tentatively TRBD2 (5 bases). The CDR3 is 15 residues long. V shed 2 bases and J shed 1 base, with 10 bases lying between them. The CDR3 bases are TGTGCCAGCAGTTTACTTCTAGCCCGCACAGATACGCAGTATTTT. Its protein product is CASSLLLARTDTQYF.

The CDR3 DNA sequence: TGTGCCAGCAGTTTCGCCCCCAGCTCCTACAATGAGCAGTTCTTC. This codes for CASSFAPSSYNEQFF. This chain links TRBV27 with TRBJ2-1, with D unresolved. With 3 bases removed from V and 0 bases from J, the gap between germline ends came to 9 bases. The CDR3 loop spans 15 amino acids. CDR1 is MNHEY, CDR2 SMNVEV, per germline (reference sequence).

This clonotype was seen at least ten times. The rearrangement joins TRBV7-9 to TRBJ2-1; weak D call: TRBD2 (6 bases). With 1 base removed from V and 7 bases from J, the gap between germline ends came to 26 bases. Germline CDR1 reads SEHNR; CDR2 reads FQNEAQ (reference sequence). The CDR3 runs 19 residues. CDR3 in DNA: TGTGCCAGCAGCTTAGGTGGCAGGGACTTACAATTTGTCTTTAATGAGCAGTTCTTC. It is translated as CASSLGGRDLQFVFNEQFF.

The chain combines TRBV27 with TRBJ2-7; 8 bases align to TRBD1. CDR3 length equals 18 residues. Germline V gene lookup returns CDR1 MNHEY and CDR2 SMNVEV (reference sequence). After removal of 2 bases from V and 0 bases from J, the junction contained 12 bases not matched to a gene. CDR3 bases: TGTGCCAGCAGTTTAGCCGGGGCAGGGGGCGGATTCTCCTACGAGCAGTACTTC. It specifies CASSLAGAGGGFSYEQYF.

This clonotype was seen a few times. The V gene is TRBV19, the J gene TRBJ2-1; 12 bases align to TRBD1. CDR1 and CDR2 (germline): LNHDA, SQIVND (reference sequence). The CDR3 extends over 16 amino acids. Trimming at V came to 5 bases and at J to 7 bases, leaving 9 bases not matched to a gene. The CDR3 is CASSPPGQGARNEQFF. The CDR3 nucleotides are TGTGCCAGTAGTCCCCCGGGACAGGGGGCGCGGAATGAGCAGTTCTTC.

This clonotype turned up a few times. The chain links TRBV7-9 to TRBJ2-7; 10 nucleotides agree with TRBD1. With 5 bases clipped from V and 4 bases from J, the junction kept 8 bases outside the gene matches. The CDR3 loop spans 15 amino acids. Per the germline V gene, CDR1 is SEHNR and CDR2 is FQNEAQ (reference sequence). CDR3 sequence: CASSQGDRGRYEQYV. The CDR3 bases are TGTGCCAGCAGCCAAGGGGACAGGGGACGATACGAGCAGTACGTC.

This clonotype showed up just a few times. The rearrangement joins TRBV5-4 to TRBJ2-1, with TRBD1 matching 9 bases. Germline CDR1 and CDR2: SGHNT and YYREEE (reference sequence). V shed 3 bases and J 9 bases; nucleotides not matched to a gene: 13. This CDR3 comprises 16 residues. The CDR3 loop reads CASSSPGTGFFGEQFF. Written as DNA, the CDR3 is TGTGCCAGCAGCTCGCCCGGGACAGGGTTCTTCGGTGAGCAGTTCTTC.

The chain combines TRBV15 with TRBJ2-7; 8 bases line up with TRBD1. V trimming: 5 bases; J trimming: 2 bases; junction bases outside the gene matches: 5. The germline V gene has CDR1 LNHNV and CDR2 YYDKDF (reference sequence). This CDR3 is 14 amino acids long. CDR3 protein: CATSFEQGAYEQYV. As DNA, the CDR3 is TGTGCCACCAGCTTTGAACAGGGGGCCTACGAGCAGTACGTC.

This clonotype occurred a few times. The chain links TRBV12-3 or TRBV12-4 to TRBJ1-2; D is possibly TRBD1 (5 bases). This CDR3 has 12 amino acids. With 11 bases removed from V and 3 bases from J, the gap between germline ends came to 13 bases. DNA for the CDR3: TGTGCCGGAAGCGGGGGGGACTATGGCTACACCTTC. It translates to CAGSGGDYGYTF.

Worth noting for this clonotype: Germline and junction disagree at one end, which may indicate a read error. The chain combines TRBV7-6 with TRBJ2-1, with D perhaps matching TRBD1 (5 bases). Germline V gives CDR1 SGHVS, CDR2 FNYEAQ. The CDR3 loop spans 13 amino acids. The CDR3 is CVSSRDSYNEQFF. The CDR3 DNA sequence: TGTGTCAGCAGCAGGGACTCCTACAATGAGCAGTTCTTC.

This clonotype was seen a few times. The V and J genes are TRBV7-4 and TRBJ1-2, with D possibly being TRBD1 (5 bases). Trimming shortened V by 5 bases and J by 1 base, and 8 bases separated the two germline ends. This CDR3 has 13 amino acids. Germline V gene lookup returns CDR1 SGHVT and CDR2 SQSDAQ. The CDR3 here is CASSVGLNYGYTF. As DNA, the CDR3 is TGTGCCAGCAGCGTGGGACTTAACTATGGCTACACCTTC.

This clonotype has a count of ten or more. The chain links TRBV7-2 to TRBJ1-3; D remains ambiguous. The CDR3 has 16 residues. Germline V CDR1 and CDR2: SGHTA, FQGNSA. V was cut by 2 bases and J by 2 bases, with 13 bases left in between. The CDR3 is CASSLRVVQTGNTIYF. CDR3 nucleotide sequence: TGTGCCAGCAGCTTACGTGTAGTCCAAACTGGAAACACCATATATTTT.

This clonotype turned up a few times. The chain employs TRBV12-5 and TRBJ2-5; TRBD1 is a possible D gene (6 bases). V lost 3 bases, J lost 2 bases, and 22 bases lay in between. CDR3 length equals 18 residues. CDR1 and CDR2 (germline): LGHNT, FRNRAP. As DNA, the CDR3 is TGTGCTAGTGGTTTCACCACCCCCGGCAGGACAGCGCAAGAGACCCAGTACTTC. It translates to CASGFTTPGRTAQETQYF.

V usage is TRBV20-1 and J usage is TRBJ1-1; 7 positions agree with TRBD1. This CDR3 comprises 12 residues. The V gene's germline CDR1 is DFQATT and CDR2 SNEGSKA (reference sequence). V trimming: 3 bases; J trimming: 7 bases; junction bases outside the gene matches: 5. The CDR3 sequence: CSASQGGHEAFF. For the CDR3, the DNA is TGCAGTGCTAGCCAGGGGGGGCATGAAGCTTTCTTT.